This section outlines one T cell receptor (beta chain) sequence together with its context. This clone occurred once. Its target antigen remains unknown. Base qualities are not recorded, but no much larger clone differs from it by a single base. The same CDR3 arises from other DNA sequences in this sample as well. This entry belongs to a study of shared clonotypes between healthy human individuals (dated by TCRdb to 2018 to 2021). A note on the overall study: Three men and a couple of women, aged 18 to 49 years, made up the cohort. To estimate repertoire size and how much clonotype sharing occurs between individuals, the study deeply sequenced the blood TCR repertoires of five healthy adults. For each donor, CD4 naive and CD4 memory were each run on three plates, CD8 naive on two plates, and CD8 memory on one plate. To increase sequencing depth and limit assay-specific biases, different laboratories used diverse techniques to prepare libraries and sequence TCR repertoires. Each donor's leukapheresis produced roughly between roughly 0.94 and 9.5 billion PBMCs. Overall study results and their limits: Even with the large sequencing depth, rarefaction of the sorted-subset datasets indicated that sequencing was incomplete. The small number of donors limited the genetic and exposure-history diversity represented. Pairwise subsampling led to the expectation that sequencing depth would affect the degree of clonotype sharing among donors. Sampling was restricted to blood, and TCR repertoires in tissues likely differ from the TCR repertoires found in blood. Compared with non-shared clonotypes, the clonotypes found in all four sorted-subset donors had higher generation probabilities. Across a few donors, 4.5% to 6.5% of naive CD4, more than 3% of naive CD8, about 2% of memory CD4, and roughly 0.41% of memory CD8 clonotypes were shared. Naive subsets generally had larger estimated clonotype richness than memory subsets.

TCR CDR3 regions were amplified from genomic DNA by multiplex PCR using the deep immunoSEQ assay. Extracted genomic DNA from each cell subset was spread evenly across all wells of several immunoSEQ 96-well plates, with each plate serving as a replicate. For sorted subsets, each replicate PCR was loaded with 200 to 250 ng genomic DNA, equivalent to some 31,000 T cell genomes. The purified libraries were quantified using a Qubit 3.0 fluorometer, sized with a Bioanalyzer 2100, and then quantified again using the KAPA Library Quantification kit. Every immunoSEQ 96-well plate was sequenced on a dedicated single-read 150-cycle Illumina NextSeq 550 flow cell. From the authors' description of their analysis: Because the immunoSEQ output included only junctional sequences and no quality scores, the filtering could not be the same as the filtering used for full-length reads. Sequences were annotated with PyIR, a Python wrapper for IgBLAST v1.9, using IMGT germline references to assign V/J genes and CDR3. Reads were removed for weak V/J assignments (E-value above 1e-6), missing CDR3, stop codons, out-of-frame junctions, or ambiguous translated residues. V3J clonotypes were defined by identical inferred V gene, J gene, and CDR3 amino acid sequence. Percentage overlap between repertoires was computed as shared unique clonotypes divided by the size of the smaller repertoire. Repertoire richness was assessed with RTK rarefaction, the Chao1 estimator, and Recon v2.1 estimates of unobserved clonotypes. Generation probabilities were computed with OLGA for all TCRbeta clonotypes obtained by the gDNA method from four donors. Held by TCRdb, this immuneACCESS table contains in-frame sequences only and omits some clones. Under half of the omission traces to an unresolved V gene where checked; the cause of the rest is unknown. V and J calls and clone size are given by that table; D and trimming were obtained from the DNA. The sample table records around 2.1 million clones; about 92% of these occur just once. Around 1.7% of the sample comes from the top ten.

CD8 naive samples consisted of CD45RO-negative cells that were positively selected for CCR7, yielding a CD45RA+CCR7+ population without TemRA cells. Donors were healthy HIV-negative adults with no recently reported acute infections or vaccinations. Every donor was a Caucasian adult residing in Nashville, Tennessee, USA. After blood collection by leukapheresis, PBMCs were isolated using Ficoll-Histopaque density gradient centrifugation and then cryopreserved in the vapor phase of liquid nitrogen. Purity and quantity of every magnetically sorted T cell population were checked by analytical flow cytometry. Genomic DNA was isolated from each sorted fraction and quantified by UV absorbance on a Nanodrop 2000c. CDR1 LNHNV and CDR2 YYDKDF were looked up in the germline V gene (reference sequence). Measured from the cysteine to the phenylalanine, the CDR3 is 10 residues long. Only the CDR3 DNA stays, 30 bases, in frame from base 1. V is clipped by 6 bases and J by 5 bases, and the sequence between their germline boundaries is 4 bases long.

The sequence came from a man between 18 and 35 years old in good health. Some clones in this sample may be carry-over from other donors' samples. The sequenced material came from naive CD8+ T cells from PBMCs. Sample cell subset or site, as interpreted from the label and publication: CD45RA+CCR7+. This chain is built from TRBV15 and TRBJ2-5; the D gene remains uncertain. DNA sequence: TGTGCCACCAGTGGGGAGACCCAGTACTTC. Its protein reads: CATSGETQYF.